These T cell receptor beta chains were read from a single sample in a study of T-cell reconstitution after alpha-beta-depleted transplantation in children. From the PCR reads, TCRdb called clonotypes with MiXCR, one entry per CDR3 protein. This sample has hundreds of thousands of distinct CDR3 sequences, with roughly 18% found just once. The specimen was PBMCs from the stem cell graft donor, collected from the stem cell graft. The receptors shown here come from a human donor who donated a stem cell graft to a child with acute lymphoblastic leukemia. The conserved cysteine and the conserved F or W are not part of the CDR3 here. Fields, in order: D gene, V gene, CDR3 protein. The D gene is left open where the match is weak.

>NA|TRBV11-2
ASSPTYTDTQY
>TRBD1|TRBV5-1
ASSWGQGYSPLH
>TRBD2|TRBV24-1
ATSERISGLAGYEQF
>NA|TRBV7-2
ASSFARGLQETQY
>NA|TRBV6-1
ASRSNLGVLENYGYT
>NA|TRBV27
ASSLGGAGTNEKLF
>NA|TRBV10-3
AISEIGGQNNEQF
>TRBD2|TRBV7-8
ASSQTWTSGIPVTQY
>NA|TRBV10-3
AISQRDNEQF
>NA|TRBV5-5
ASSLGGGLSYEQY
>NA|TRBV29-1
SVDSAITYEQY
>TRBD1|TRBV2
ASSFGRDRGINQPQH
>TRBD1|TRBV27
ASCIRGPDEQF
>NA|TRBV7-6
ASSLGVGGNSPLH
>NA|TRBV6-6
ASSHGGAAF
>NA|TRBV5-1
ASNAIGGGAGYT
>NA|TRBV5-1
APPIYNEQF
>TRBD2|TRBV7-2
ASSLRLAGIYNEQF
>NA|TRBV27
ASSVLVTPERGGTDTQY
>TRBD2|TRBV6-5
ASRSGTSGRTSYEQY
>NA|TRBV5-6
ASSLFTGNTEAF
>TRBD1|TRBV6-2/TRBV6-3
ASRSGTGGAEQY
>NA|TRBV27
ASSLYPQSYEQY
>TRBD1|TRBV4-1
ASSQTGGRGTGELF
>TRBD2|TRBV7-2
ASSYGLAGVGETQY
>TRBD1|TRBV5-1
ASSFSDRVFTDTQY
>TRBD1|TRBV4-1
ASSQDLTGGTNEQF
>NA|TRBV15
ATLFEERNEQF
>TRBD1|TRBV12-3/TRBV12-4
ASNRGYQETQY
>NA|TRBV5-1
ASSLETGIGVAF
>TRBD1|TRBV30
AWSPDRGYEQY
>NA|TRBV4-1
ASSHARADREGNQPQH
>NA|TRBV5-6
ASSFSRVEQY
>NA|TRBV11-2
ASSLTQPGDEQY
>TRBD2|TRBV10-2
ASFGLAGNYEQY
>NA|TRBV5-1
ASSLNGVNTEAF
>NA|TRBV20-1
SASDYQGSNEKLF
>TRBD1|TRBV5-6
ASSPLRTGDQNTEAF
>TRBD1|TRBV6-1
ASSQTGAANEKLF
>NA|TRBV7-8
ASSLAGDLTDTQY
>NA|TRBV27
ASSGGPLEAF
>TRBD1|TRBV18
ASSPGQVSNQPQH
>NA|TRBV30
AWSYRGGNTEAF
>NA|TRBV7-9
ASSLDSLYEQF
>TRBD1|TRBV27
ASIGTGYNEQF
>TRBD2|TRBV6-5
ASSYVSIAGVTDTQY
>TRBD1|TRBV6-1
ASSGRDRGRSMGEQY
>NA|TRBV29-1
SVEVRDGTQY
>TRBD1|TRBV12-3/TRBV12-4
ASRSAGGRNNEQF
>NA|TRBV7-9
ASSPIEGDGELF
>NA|TRBV3-1
ASRLTGRTDTQY